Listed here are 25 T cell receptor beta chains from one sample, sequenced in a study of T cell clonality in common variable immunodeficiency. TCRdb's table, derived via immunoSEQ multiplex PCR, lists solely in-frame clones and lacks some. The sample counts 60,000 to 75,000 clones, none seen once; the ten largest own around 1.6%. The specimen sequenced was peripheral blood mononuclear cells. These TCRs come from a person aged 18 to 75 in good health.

The DNA read from the CDR3 is TGTGCCAGCAGCTCCGGCGGGGGGTACAATGAG. This encodes CASSSGGGYNE. The entire CDR3 is CASSSGGGYNEQFF. V is TRBV5-6 and J is TRBJ2-1; 8 nucleotides align to TRBD2. The read stops 3 residues short of the end of the CDR3; the missing end is completed from the germline J gene. The CDR3 has 14 amino acids. The V and J ends lost 3 bases and 4 bases, in that order; junction bases with no gene match: 3. Germline values: CDR1 SGHDT, CDR2 YYEEEE.

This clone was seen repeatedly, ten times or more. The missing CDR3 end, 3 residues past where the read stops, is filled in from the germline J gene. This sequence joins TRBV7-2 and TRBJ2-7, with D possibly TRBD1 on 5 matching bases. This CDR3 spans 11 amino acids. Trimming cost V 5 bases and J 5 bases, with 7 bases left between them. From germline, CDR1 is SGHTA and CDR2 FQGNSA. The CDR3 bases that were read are TGTGCCAGCAGCGCAGGGCACGAG. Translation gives CASSAGHE. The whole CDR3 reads CASSAGHEQYF.

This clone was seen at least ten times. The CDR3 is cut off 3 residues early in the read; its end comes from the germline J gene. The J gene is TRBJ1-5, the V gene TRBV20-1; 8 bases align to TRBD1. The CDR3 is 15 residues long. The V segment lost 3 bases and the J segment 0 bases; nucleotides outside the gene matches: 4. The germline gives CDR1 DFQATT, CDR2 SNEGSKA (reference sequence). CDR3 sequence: CSASQGASSNQPQHF. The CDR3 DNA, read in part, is TGCAGTGCTAGCCAGGGGGCCTCTAGCAATCAGCCC.

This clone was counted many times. The sequenced CDR3 bases are TGTGCCAGTAGTTCTGCGGGAGGGCGAGGGAGTGAG. Protein sequence: CASSSAGGRGSE. The entire CDR3 sequence reads CASSSAGGRGSEQFF. J is TRBJ2-1 and V is TRBV19; 9 bases are shared with TRBD2. The read ends 3 residues early relative to the CDR3; the germline J gene fills the gap. The CDR3 is made up of 15 amino acids. Per the germline V gene, CDR1 is LNHDA and CDR2 is SQIVND (reference sequence). J gave up 9 bases and V 5 bases, and 11 bases lay outside the gene matches.

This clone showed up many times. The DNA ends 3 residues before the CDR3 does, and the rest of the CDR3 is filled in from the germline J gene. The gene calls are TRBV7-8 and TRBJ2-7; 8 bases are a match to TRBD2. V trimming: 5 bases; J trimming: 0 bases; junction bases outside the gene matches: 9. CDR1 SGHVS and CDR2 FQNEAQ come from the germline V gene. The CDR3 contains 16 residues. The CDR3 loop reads CASSGEGLVYSYEQYF. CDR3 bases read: TGTGCCAGCAGCGGAGAGGGACTAGTTTACTCCTACGAG.

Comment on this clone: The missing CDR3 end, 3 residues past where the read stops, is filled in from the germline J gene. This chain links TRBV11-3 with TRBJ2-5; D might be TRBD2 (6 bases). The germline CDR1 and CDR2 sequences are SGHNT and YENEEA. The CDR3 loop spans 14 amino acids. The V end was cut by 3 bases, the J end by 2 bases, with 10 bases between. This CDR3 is CASSFTSRQETQYF. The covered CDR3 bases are TGTGCCAGCAGCTTTACTAGCCGGCAAGAGACC. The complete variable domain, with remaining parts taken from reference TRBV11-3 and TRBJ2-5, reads EAGVVQSPRYKIIEKKQPVAFWCNPISGHNTLYWYLQNLGQGPELLIRYENEEAVDDSQLPKDRFSAERLKGVDSTLKIQPAELGDSAVYLCASSFTSRQETQYFGPGTRLLVL.

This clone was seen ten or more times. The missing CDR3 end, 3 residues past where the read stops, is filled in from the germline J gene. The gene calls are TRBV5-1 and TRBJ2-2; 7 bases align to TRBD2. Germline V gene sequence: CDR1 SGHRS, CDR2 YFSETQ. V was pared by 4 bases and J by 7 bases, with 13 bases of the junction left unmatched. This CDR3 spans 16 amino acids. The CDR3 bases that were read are TGCGCCAGCAGCCCGGCAGTAAGCGGGACTAACGGGGAG. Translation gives CASSPAVSGTNGE. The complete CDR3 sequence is CASSPAVSGTNGELFF.

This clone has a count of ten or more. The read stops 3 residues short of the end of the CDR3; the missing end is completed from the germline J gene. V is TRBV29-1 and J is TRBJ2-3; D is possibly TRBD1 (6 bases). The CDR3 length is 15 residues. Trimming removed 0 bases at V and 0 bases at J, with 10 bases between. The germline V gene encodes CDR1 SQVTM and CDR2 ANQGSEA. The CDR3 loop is CSVEDRGQSTDTQYF. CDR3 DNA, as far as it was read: TGCAGCGTTGAAGATCGCGGACAGAGCACAGATACG.

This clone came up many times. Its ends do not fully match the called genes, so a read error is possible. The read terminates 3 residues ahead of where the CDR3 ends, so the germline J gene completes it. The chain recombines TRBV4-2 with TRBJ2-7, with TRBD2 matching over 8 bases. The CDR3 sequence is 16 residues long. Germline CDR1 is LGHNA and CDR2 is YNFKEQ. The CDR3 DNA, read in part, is TGCGCCAGCAGCCAGGCGTCCGTAGCGGGGACCTACGAG. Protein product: CASSQASVAGTYE. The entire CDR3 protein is CASSQASVAGTYEQYF.

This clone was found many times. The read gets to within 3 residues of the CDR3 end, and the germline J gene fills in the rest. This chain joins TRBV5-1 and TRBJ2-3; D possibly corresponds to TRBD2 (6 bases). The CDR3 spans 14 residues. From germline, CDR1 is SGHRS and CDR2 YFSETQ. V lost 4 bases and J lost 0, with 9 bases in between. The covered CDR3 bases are TGCGCCAGCAGCCCACTAGCAAGCACAGATACG. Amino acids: CASSPLASTDT. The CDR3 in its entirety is CASSPLASTDTQYF.

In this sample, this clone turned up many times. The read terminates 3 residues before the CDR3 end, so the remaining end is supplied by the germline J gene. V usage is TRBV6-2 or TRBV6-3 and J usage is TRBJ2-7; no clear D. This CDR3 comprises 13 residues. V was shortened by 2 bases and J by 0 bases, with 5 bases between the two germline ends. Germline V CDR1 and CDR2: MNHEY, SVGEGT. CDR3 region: CASSYAVSYEQYF. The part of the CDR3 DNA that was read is TGTGCCAGCAGTTACGCAGTCTCCTACGAG.

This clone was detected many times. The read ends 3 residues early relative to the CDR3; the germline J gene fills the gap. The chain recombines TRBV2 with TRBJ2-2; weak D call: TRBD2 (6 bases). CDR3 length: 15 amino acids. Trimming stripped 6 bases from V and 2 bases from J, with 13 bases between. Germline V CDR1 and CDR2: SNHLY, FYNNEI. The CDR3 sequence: CASRGSGFNTGELFF. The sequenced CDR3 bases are TGTGCCAGCAGAGGTAGCGGATTCAACACCGGGGAG.

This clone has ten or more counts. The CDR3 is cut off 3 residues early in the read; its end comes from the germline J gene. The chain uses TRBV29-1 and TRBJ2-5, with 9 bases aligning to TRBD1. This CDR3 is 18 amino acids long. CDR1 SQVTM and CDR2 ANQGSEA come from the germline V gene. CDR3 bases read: TGCAGATCCGCCCACAGGGGGCCGGTTGCGGGATGGCCAGAGACC. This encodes CRSAHRGPVAGWPET. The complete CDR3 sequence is CRSAHRGPVAGWPETQYF.

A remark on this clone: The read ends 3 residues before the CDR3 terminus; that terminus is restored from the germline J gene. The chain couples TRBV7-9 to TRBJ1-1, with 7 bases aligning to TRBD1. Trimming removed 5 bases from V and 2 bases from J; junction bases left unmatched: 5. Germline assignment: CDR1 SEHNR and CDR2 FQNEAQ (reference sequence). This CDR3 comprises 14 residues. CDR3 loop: CASSHGTANTEAFF. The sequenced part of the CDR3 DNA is TGTGCCAGCAGCCACGGGACAGCCAACACTGAA.

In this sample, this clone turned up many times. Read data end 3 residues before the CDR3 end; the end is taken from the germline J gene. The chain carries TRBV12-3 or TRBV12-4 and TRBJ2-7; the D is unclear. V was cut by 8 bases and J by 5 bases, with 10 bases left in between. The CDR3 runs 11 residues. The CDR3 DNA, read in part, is TGTGCCAGCCGCTATTATGACGAG. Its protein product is CASRYYDE. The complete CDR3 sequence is CASRYYDEQYF.

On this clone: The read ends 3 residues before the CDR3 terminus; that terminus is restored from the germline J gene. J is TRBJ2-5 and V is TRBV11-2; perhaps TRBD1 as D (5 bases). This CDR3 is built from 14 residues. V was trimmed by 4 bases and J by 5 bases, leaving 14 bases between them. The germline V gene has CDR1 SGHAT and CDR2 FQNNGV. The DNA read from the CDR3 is TGTGCCAGCAGCTGGACACCAAATGGGGAGACC. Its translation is CASSWTPNGET. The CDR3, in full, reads CASSWTPNGETQYF.

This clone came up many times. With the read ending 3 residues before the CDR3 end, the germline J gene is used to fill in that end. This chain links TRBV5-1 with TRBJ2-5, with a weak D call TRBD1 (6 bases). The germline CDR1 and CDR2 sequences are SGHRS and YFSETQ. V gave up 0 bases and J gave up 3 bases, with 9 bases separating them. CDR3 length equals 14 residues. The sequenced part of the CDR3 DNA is TGCGCCAGCAGCTTGGGGGGACACAAAGAGACC. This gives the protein CASSLGGHKET. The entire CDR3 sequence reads CASSLGGHKETQYF. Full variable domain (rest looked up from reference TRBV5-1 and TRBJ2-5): KAGVTQTPRYLIKTRGQQVTLSCSPISGHRSVSWYQQTPGQGLQFLFEYFSETQRNKGNFPGRFSGRQFSNSRSEMNVSTLELGDSALYLCASSLGGHKETQYFGPGTRLLVL.

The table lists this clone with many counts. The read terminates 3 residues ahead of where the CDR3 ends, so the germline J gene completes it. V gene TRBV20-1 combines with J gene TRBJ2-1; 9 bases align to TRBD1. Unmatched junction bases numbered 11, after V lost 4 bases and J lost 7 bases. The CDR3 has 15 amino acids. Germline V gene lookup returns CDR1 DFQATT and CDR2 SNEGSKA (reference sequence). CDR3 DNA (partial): TGCAGTGCTAATCCCCGGGACAGGGCTTGGAATGAG. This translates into CSANPRDRAWNE. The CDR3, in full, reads CSANPRDRAWNEQFF.

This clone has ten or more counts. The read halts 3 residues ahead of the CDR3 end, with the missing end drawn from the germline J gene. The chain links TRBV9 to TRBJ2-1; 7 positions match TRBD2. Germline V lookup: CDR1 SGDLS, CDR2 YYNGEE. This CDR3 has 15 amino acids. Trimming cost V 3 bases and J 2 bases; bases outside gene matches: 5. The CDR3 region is CASSASSGTYNEQFF. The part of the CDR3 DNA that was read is TGTGCCAGCAGCGCATCGAGCGGGACCTACAATGAG.

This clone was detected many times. CDR3 loop: CASSPRGQGNYEQYF. Incomplete CDR3 DNA: TGTGCCAGCAGCCCCCGGGGACAGGGAAACTACGAG. V and J are TRBV7-9 and TRBJ2-7; 9 nucleotides align to TRBD1. The sequenced fragment ends 3 residues before the CDR3 boundary, so the rest is inferred from the germline J gene. Trimming removed 5 bases from V and 3 bases from J; junction bases left unmatched: 8. This CDR3 has 15 amino acids. Germline V lookup: CDR1 SEHNR, CDR2 FQNEAQ (reference sequence).

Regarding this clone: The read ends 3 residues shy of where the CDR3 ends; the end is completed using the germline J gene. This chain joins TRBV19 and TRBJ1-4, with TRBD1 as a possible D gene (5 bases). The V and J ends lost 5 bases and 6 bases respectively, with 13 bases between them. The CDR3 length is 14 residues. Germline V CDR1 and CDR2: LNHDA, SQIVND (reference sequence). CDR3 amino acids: CASSGAAKHEKLFF. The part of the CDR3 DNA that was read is TGTGCCAGTAGTGGGGCAGCGAAACATGAAAAA.

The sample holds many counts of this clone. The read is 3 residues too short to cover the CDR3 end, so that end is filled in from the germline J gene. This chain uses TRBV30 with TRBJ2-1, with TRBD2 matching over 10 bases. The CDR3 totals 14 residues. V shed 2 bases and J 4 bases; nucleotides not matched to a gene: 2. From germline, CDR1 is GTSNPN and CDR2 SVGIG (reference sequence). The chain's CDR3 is CAWSMTSGYNEQFF. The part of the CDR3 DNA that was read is TGTGCCTGGAGTATGACTAGCGGGTACAATGAG.

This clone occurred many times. The sequenced CDR3 bases are TGCAGTGCTAAGACAGGGAGGCGCTACAATGAG. Its protein is CSAKTGRRYNE. In full, the CDR3 is CSAKTGRRYNEQFF. The chain joins TRBV20-1 to TRBJ2-1; D is perhaps TRBD1 (7 bases). The CDR3 extends 3 residues past the end of the read, so its final part is completed from the germline J gene. This CDR3 contains 14 residues. The germline CDR1 and CDR2 sequences are DFQATT and SNEGSKA (reference sequence). Trimming took off 4 bases at V and 3 bases at J, with 13 bases between the two ends.

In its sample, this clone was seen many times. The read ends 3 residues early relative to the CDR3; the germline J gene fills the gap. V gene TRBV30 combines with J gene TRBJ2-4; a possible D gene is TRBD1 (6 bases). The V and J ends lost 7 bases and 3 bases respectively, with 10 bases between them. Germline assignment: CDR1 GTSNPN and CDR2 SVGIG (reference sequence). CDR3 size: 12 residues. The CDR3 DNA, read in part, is TGTGCCTACCGGGACATCAAAAACATT. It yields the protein CAYRDIKNI. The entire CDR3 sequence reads CAYRDIKNIQYF. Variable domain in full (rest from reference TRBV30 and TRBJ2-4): SQTIHQWPATLVQPVGSPLSLECTVEGTSNPNLYWYRQAAGRGLQLLFYSVGIGQISSEVPQNLSASRPQDRQFILSSKKLLLSDSGFYLCAYRDIKNIQYFGAGTRLSVL.

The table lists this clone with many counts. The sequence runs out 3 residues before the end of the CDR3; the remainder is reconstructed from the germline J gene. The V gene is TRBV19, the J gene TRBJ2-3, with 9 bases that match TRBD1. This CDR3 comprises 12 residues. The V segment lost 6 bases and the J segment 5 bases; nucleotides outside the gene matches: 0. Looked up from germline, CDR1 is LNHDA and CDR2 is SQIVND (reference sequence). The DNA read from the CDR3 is TGTGCCAGTAGGGACAGGGGAGATACG. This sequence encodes CASRDRGDT. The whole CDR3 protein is CASRDRGDTQYF.